This T cell receptor (beta chain) comes out of a study of T cells in localized non-small cell lung cancer. Study conclusions and caveats: A median of roughly 50 of the top 100 tumor clones appeared in adjacent lung, which was paired and uninvolved. Investigators sequenced only a single tumor region, leaving heterogeneity possible.

Here immunoSEQ multiplex PCR was the method, and the copy in TCRdb shows in-frame clones only, minus some. The sample lists 30,000 to 35,000 clones, 93% occurring once. This CDR3 has 15 residues. CDR1 and CDR2 from the germline V gene are MGHRA and YSYEKL. A note on this clone: The antigen is undetermined. One junction end disagrees with the germline gene, perhaps due to a read error.

The sequence was collected from a female donor over 55 with stage I lung adenocarcinoma. This rearrangement joins TRBV4-1 to TRBJ1-5, with TRBD1 matching over 7 bases. The starting material was peripheral blood, obtained before any cancer treatment. The DNA of the CDR3 is TGCGTCAGCAGCCTGTCAGACAGGGGCAATCAGCCCCAGCATTTT. Translating gives CVSSLSDRGNQPQHF.